The 32 T cell receptor beta chains listed next were all sequenced from one sample in a study of CD8 T cells in Susac syndrome. It was with random hexamers that about 0.45 to 1 ug RNA was reverse transcribed. Each CDR3 protein is one row after TCRdb ran MiXCR on the immunoSEQ multiplex PCR reads. The sample lists approximately 210,000 distinct CDR3 sequences, less than 95% occurring once. Sequencing was carried out using CD4+ T cells from PBMCs. These receptors all come from a human donor with Susac syndrome.

The chain combines TRBV30 with TRBJ2-3; TRBD1 might be the D (5 bases). V was trimmed by 8 bases and J by 0 bases, leaving 15 bases between them. The length of the CDR3 is 14 residues. Germline CDR1 and CDR2: GTSNPN and SVGIG (reference sequence). The CDR3 DNA follows: TGTGCCCTTCGACAGTCACCTAGCACAGATACGCAGTATTTT. It translates to CALRQSPSTDTQYF.

V usage is TRBV6-2 or TRBV6-3 and J usage is TRBJ2-7; TRBD1 might be the D (5 bases). V was shortened by 6 bases and J by 6 bases, with 15 bases between the two germline ends. CDR1 MNHEY and CDR2 SVGEGT come from the germline V gene. The CDR3 totals 13 residues. The CDR3: CASRPRQSSEQYF. In DNA form, the CDR3 reads TGTGCCAGCAGACCAAGACAGTCTTCCGAGCAGTACTTC.

The chain links TRBV20-1 to TRBJ2-3; 7 bases match TRBD2. This CDR3 comprises 16 residues. Per germline, CDR1 DFQATT and CDR2 SNEGSKA (reference sequence). Trimming cost V 3 bases and J 0 bases; bases outside gene matches: 9. The CDR3 region is CSASIRERDSTDTQYF. DNA for the CDR3: TGCAGTGCTAGCATTAGGGAGCGGGATAGCACAGATACGCAGTATTTT.

This clonotype was detected once. This chain uses TRBV4-1 with TRBJ2-7; D unclear. This CDR3 is built from 13 residues. Trimming shortened V by 6 bases and J by 4 bases, and 13 bases separated the two germline ends. The germline gives CDR1 MGHRA, CDR2 YSYEKL. The chain's CDR3 is CASSPRIEYEQYF. CDR3 bases: TGCGCCAGCAGTCCCAGGATCGAATACGAGCAGTACTTC.

This clonotype was seen a handful of times. This sequence joins TRBV7-2 and TRBJ2-7; the D is unclear. CDR3 length equals 16 residues. Trimming removed 1 base at V and 3 bases at J, with 16 bases between. Germline-derived CDR1 and CDR2 are SGHTA and FQGNSA. The CDR3 DNA is TGTGCCAGCAGCTTAGAAGTCGGCAGCCACTACTACGAGCAGTACTTC. This translates into CASSLEVGSHYYEQYF.

This rearrangement joins TRBV30 to TRBJ2-3; 9 bases are a match to TRBD2. V shed 8 bases, J shed 3 bases, and the junction held 15 bases outside the gene matches. Germline assignment: CDR1 GTSNPN and CDR2 SVGIG (reference sequence). The CDR3 runs 16 residues. The CDR3 sequence is CAGGPGSGGRTDTQYF. DNA for the CDR3: TGTGCCGGAGGTCCGGGAAGCGGGGGGCGGACAGATACGCAGTATTTT.

The chain employs TRBV4-3 and TRBJ1-1; D is possibly TRBD1 (5 bases). From germline, CDR1 is LGHNA and CDR2 YSLEER. This CDR3 is built from 14 residues. V was pared by 3 bases and J by 1 base, with 9 bases between. CDR3 DNA sequence: TGCGCCAGCAGCCAGCTAACAGGGAACACTGAAGCTTTCTTT. Protein: CASSQLTGNTEAFF.

This rearrangement joins TRBV6-5 to TRBJ2-7; 8 positions match TRBD1. The V and J ends lost 4 bases and 5 bases, in that order; junction bases with no gene match: 7. The germline V gene encodes CDR1 MNHEY and CDR2 SVGAGI. The CDR3 is made up of 14 amino acids. The CDR3 DNA reads TGTGCCAGCAGTTGGGCGGACAGGGTGAACGAGCAGTACTTC. Encoded protein: CASSWADRVNEQYF.

V usage is TRBV30 and J usage is TRBJ1-2; D is unclear. Germline V lookup: CDR1 GTSNPN, CDR2 SVGIG (reference sequence). The CDR3 covers 14 residues. The V and J ends lost 3 bases and 4 bases respectively, with 15 bases between them. CDR3 region: CAWSPEGNGYGYTF. Here the CDR3 DNA reads TGTGCCTGGAGCCCTGAGGGTAACGGCTATGGCTACACCTTC.

V usage is TRBV27 and J usage is TRBJ1-1; 7 bases agree with TRBD1. Germline assignment: CDR1 MNHEY and CDR2 SMNVEV (reference sequence). The CDR3 covers 14 residues. The V gene end was trimmed by 5 bases and the J gene end by 1 base; junction bases not matched to a gene: 4. CDR3 protein: CASSATGANTEAFF. Here the CDR3 DNA reads TGTGCCAGCAGTGCCACAGGGGCGAACACTGAAGCTTTCTTT.

V is TRBV19 and J is TRBJ2-2; 8 bases line up with TRBD1. The CDR3 runs 16 residues. Germline V gene data show CDR1 as LNHDA and CDR2 as SQIVND (reference sequence). V lost 5 bases, J lost 4 bases, and 9 bases stayed unmatched. CDR3 in amino acids: CASSATRTGSTGELFF. The CDR3 DNA is TGTGCCAGTAGTGCCACCCGGACAGGGTCCACCGGGGAGCTGTTTTTT.

The rearrangement links TRBV4-2 to TRBJ1-1; 10 nucleotides agree with TRBD1. The CDR3 contains 18 residues. CDR1 LGHNA and CDR2 YNFKEQ come from the germline V gene. Unmatched junction bases numbered 10, after V lost 3 bases and J lost 0 bases. CDR3 coding DNA: TGTGCCAGCAGCCAGCCATCGGGACAGGGGATGGTGAACACTGAAGCTTTCTTT. Translation: CASSQPSGQGMVNTEAFF.

J is TRBJ2-6 and V is TRBV11-2, with no clear D. Deletions cut 2 bases from V and 2 bases from J, with 7 bases between. In germline, CDR1 is SGHAT, CDR2 FQNNGV. The CDR3 is 15 amino acids. In DNA form, the CDR3 reads TGTGCCAGCAGCTTAACCCAGGCTGGGGCCAACGTCCTGACTTTC. Protein: CASSLTQAGANVLTF.

The chain recombines TRBV27 with TRBJ1-2; D may be TRBD1 (6 bases). This CDR3 spans 17 amino acids. Germline assignment: CDR1 MNHEY and CDR2 SMNVEV (reference sequence). V was trimmed by 4 bases and J by 4 bases, leaving 22 bases between them. The CDR3 nucleotides are TGTGCCAGCAGTTCAGTGGCAGGGGCGCGGATTAGCTATGGCTACACCTTC. Translation gives CASSSVAGARISYGYTF.

The gene calls are TRBV29-1 and TRBJ2-7, with 11 bases identical to TRBD2. This CDR3 contains 16 residues. V dropped 5 bases and J dropped 2; count of bases not matched to a gene: 11. CDR1 is SQVTM, CDR2 ANQGSEA, per germline. The CDR3 DNA reads as TGCAGCGTTCAACTACCTAGCGGGGGGCCTACCTACGAGCAGTACTTC. Its protein is CSVQLPSGGPTYEQYF.

This chain joins TRBV9 and TRBJ2-3; D not certain. This CDR3 is built from 15 residues. V was trimmed by 0 bases and J by 3 bases, leaving 11 bases between them. Germline V gives CDR1 SGDLS, CDR2 YYNGEE. The CDR3 loop reads CASSVDSRVTDTQYF. The CDR3 DNA is TGTGCCAGCAGCGTAGATTCACGGGTGACAGATACGCAGTATTTT.

This clonotype appeared once. The chain has TRBV20-1 and TRBJ1-5; maybe TRBD1 (5 bases). The V gene lost 1 base and the J gene lost 2 bases, with 12 bases spanning the gap. Germline V gene lookup returns CDR1 DFQATT and CDR2 SNEGSKA (reference sequence). CDR3 length: 15 amino acids. CDR3 nucleotide sequence: TGCAGTGCTAGAGCGGACATCCGAGGCAATCAGCCCCAGCATTTT. Translation gives CSARADIRGNQPQHF.

This clonotype was observed a single time. The CDR3 DNA sequence: TGTGCCAGCAGGGGACAGGGGTCAAATCAGCCCCAGCATTTT. Its protein is CASRGQGSNQPQHF. The genes are TRBV12-3 or TRBV12-4 and TRBJ1-5, with 10 positions matching TRBD1. This CDR3 contains 14 residues. After removal of 6 bases from V and 4 bases from J, the junction contained 3 bases not matched to a gene.

The gene calls are TRBV4-2 and TRBJ1-2, with D perhaps matching TRBD1 (6 bases). Trimming cost V 1 base and J 1 base, with 16 bases left between them. CDR1 LGHNA and CDR2 YNFKEQ come from the germline V gene. The CDR3 sequence is 17 residues long. This CDR3 is CASSQVLSQGDNYGYTF. CDR3 DNA sequence: TGTGCCAGCAGCCAAGTTCTGTCACAGGGTGATAACTATGGCTACACCTTC.

The V and J genes are TRBV4-2 and TRBJ2-3; tentative D call: TRBD1 (5 bases). CDR3 size: 16 residues. CDR1 is LGHNA, CDR2 YNFKEQ, per germline. The V gene lost 2 bases and the J gene lost 0 bases, with 12 bases spanning the gap. In DNA, the CDR3 is TGTGCCAGCAGCCAAAAAGACAGTGGAAGCACAGATACGCAGTATTTT. Translating gives CASSQKDSGSTDTQYF.

This clonotype was detected only a few times. The rearrangement links TRBV6-4 to TRBJ1-5, with D unclear. CDR3 size: 11 residues. The germline V gene encodes CDR1 MRHNA and CDR2 SNTAGT. V gave up 4 bases and J gave up 6 bases, with 4 bases separating them. CDR3 in amino acids: CASSGPQPQHF. CDR3 DNA: TGTGCCAGCAGTGGGCCTCAGCCCCAGCATTTT.

V usage is TRBV18 and J usage is TRBJ1-5; D gene uncertain. Germline V lookup: CDR1 KGHSH, CDR2 LQKENI. This CDR3 is built from 12 residues. Between the trimmed V and J ends, which lost 2 bases and 5 bases, there was a span of 4 bases. CDR3 region: CASSPSDQPQHF. In DNA form, the CDR3 reads TGTGCCAGCTCACCAAGTGATCAGCCCCAGCATTTT.

This clonotype was picked up one time. J is TRBJ2-7 and V is TRBV30, with D tentatively TRBD1 (6 bases). The CDR3 is 14 amino acids. Germline CDR1 GTSNPN, CDR2 SVGIG (reference sequence). Trimming pared 2 bases from V and 3 bases from J, leaving 14 bases between. The CDR3 region has the DNA TGTGCCTGGAGTCTAGAAACACAGGGCTACGAGCAGTACTTC. Translating it yields CAWSLETQGYEQYF.

V gene TRBV4-2 combines with J gene TRBJ1-4; weak D call: TRBD1 (5 bases). V gave up 0 bases and J gave up 8 bases, with 16 bases separating them. From germline, CDR1 is LGHNA and CDR2 YNFKEQ. The CDR3 has 16 amino acids. The chain's CDR3 is CASSQDLGQGNEKLFF. CDR3 DNA: TGTGCCAGCAGCCAAGACCTAGGGCAGGGAAACGAAAAACTGTTTTTT.

The J gene is TRBJ1-2, the V gene TRBV30; D remains ambiguous. The CDR3 runs to 13 residues. Germline lookup yields CDR1 GTSNPN and CDR2 SVGIG (reference sequence). V shed 8 bases and J shed 2 bases, with 15 bases lying between them. Here the CDR3 reads CALRETLNYGYTF. CDR3 sequence (DNA): TGTGCCCTGAGGGAGACACTAAACTATGGCTACACCTTC.

V usage is TRBV20-1 and J usage is TRBJ1-5; D may be TRBD1 (5 bases). CDR1 DFQATT and CDR2 SNEGSKA come from the germline V gene (reference sequence). The CDR3 is 15 amino acids. V gave up 0 bases and J gave up 3 bases, with 12 bases separating them. The CDR3 DNA sequence: TGCAGTGCTAGAGAGGGTGGGGCCCCCAATCAGCCCCAGCATTTT. Amino acids: CSAREGGAPNQPQHF.

The chain is built from TRBV9 and TRBJ1-2; D gene ambiguous. The germline gives CDR1 SGDLS, CDR2 YYNGEE. The V end lost 1 base, the J end lost 2 bases, and 6 bases lay between the germline ends. This CDR3 is 13 amino acids long. The CDR3: CASSVRQNYGYTF. The CDR3 nucleotides are TGTGCCAGCAGCGTAAGGCAGAACTATGGCTACACCTTC. Supplemented by reference TRBV9 and TRBJ1-2, the full variable domain reads DSGVTQTPKHLITATGQRVTLRCSPRSGDLSVYWYQQSLDQGLQFLIQYYNGEERAKGNILERFSAQQFPDLHSELNLSSLELGDSALYFCASSVRQNYGYTFGSGTRLTVV.

The chain carries TRBV7-9 and TRBJ2-3; D is ambiguous. V dropped 5 bases and J dropped 6 bases, with 6 bases sitting between them. This CDR3 region has 11 residues. Germline V gives CDR1 SEHNR, CDR2 FQNEAQ (reference sequence). The CDR3 loop is CASSPMDTQYF. Written as DNA, the CDR3 is TGTGCCAGCAGCCCCATGGATACGCAGTATTTT.

V gene TRBV29-1 combines with J gene TRBJ2-1, with a weak D call TRBD1 (9 bases). Germline loops: CDR1 SQVTM, CDR2 ANQGSEA. This CDR3 contains 17 residues. Trimming left V 5 bases short and J 12 bases short, with 32 bases between. CDR3 coding DNA: TGCAGCGTTCCGGGACAGGGACGGGGGGGACCTCCCTCGGGGCAGTTCTTC. It encodes CSVPGQGRGGPPSGQFF.

The rearrangement uses TRBV29-1 and TRBJ1-1; no definite D call. The length of the CDR3 is 12 residues. CDR1 and CDR2 from the germline V gene are SQVTM and ANQGSEA. The V end was cut by 6 bases, the J end by 2 bases, with 10 bases between. The CDR3 reads CSVETDNTEAFF. Here the CDR3 DNA reads TGCAGCGTGGAGACGGACAACACTGAAGCTTTCTTT.

This chain links TRBV28 with TRBJ1-4; perhaps TRBD1 as D (6 bases). The length of the CDR3 is 15 residues. Germline CDR1 is MDHEN and CDR2 is SYDVKM. The ends were cut back, 8 bases at V and 3 bases at J, with 16 bases in the middle. CDR3 protein: CASSPPGASNEKLFF. DNA of the CDR3: TGTGCCAGCTCCCCCCCAGGGGCGTCTAATGAAAAACTGTTTTTT.

The chain recombines TRBV4-3 with TRBJ2-1, with 9 positions matching TRBD2. The germline CDR1 and CDR2 sequences are LGHNA and YSLEER. Unmatched junction bases numbered 10, after V lost 4 bases and J lost 9 bases. The CDR3 is 15 amino acids. The CDR3 sequence: CASSPAGRGGREQFF. The CDR3 DNA sequence: TGCGCCAGCAGCCCAGCGGGGCGGGGGGGCCGTGAGCAGTTCTTC.